The text below deals with one T cell receptor (beta chain). In the authors' workflow: Researchers report that nucleated cell counts were estimated from reference gene primer amplification. Measured with immunoSEQ multiplex PCR; TCRdb has only the in-frame clones, and not every one. For V, J and clone size, that table is used; D and trimming come from the DNA. This sample yields roughly 64,000 clones, of which about 79% are seen a single time; around 5.4% belongs to the top ten. The data derive from a study of blood T cell repertoires in COVID-19. Study context: Some COVID-19 samples were acute and others convalescent; all came from the United States, Italy and Spain. In each case, the material was cDNA or gDNA derived from T cells, B-cell-depleted T cells, or PBMCs.

The CDR3 covers 12 residues. Deletions cut 5 bases from V and 4 bases from J, with 9 bases between. The V gene's germline CDR1 is WNHNN and CDR2 SYGVQD (reference sequence). V usage is TRBV10-1 and J usage is TRBJ2-7; D unresolved. The TCR sequence derives from a woman aged 55 to 70 with acute or convalescent COVID-19. The sequenced sample consisted of peripheral blood. The chain's CDR3 is CASSTSGYEQYF. Here the CDR3 DNA reads TGCGCCAGCAGTACGAGTGGTTACGAGCAGTACTTC.